The entry below describes one T cell receptor beta chain. Antigen specificity is unknown. The PCR employed 60 Vbeta primers together with 13 Jbeta primers. Clones were read by immunoSEQ multiplex PCR, and TCRdb kept only the in-frame ones, dropping some. The profile shows 60,000 to 95,000 clones, around 73% of them singletons. The data derive from a study of cytomegalovirus exposure and HLA in healthy donors. General study points: Some public TCRs appeared in many individuals, while most sequences were rare. The study put 150 to 200 TCR beta chains on its list as cytomegalovirus-associated.

The germline gives CDR1 GTSNPN, CDR2 SVGIG (reference sequence). This CDR3 is built from 18 residues. J gave up 1 base and V 2 bases, and 16 bases lay outside the gene matches. The chain links TRBV30 to TRBJ1-2, with 7 nucleotides matching TRBD1. This sequence originates from a woman aged 40 to 49 in good health and CMV-seropositive. The sequenced sample was PBMCs. As DNA, the CDR3 is TGTGCCTGGAGTTTAGGGATTTTCGGGACAGACTTTAACTATGGCTACACCTTC. Translated, it gives CAWSLGIFGTDFNYGYTF.